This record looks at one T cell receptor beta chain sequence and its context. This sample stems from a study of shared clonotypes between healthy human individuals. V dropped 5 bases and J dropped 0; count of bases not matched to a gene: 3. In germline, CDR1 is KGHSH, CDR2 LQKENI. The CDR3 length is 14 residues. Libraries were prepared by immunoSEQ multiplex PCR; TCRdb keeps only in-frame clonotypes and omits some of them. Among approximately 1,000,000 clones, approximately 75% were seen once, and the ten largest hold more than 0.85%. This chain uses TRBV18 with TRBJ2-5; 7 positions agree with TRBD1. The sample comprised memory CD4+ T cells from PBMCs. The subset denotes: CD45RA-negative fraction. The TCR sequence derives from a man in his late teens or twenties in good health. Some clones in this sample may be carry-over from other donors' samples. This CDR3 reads CASSTQGYQETQYF. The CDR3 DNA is TGTGCCAGCTCAACACAGGGGTACCAAGAGACCCAGTACTTC.